This TCR beta chain is from a study of identical twins. Whole-study results and caveats: Clonotypes of the beta chain that were abundant in cord blood carried fewer insertions (memory repertoires showed none). There was an excess of low generation probability in the out-of-frame alpha sequences that twins shared.

Template switching created a universal primer site, and the cDNA included unique molecular identifiers. TCRdb processed the 5' RACE reads anew with MiXCR; each CDR3 protein has one entry. The sample yields approximately 1.8 million distinct CDR3 sequences, roughly a third seen once. Details on this clonotype: Its antigen is not known.

Healthy Caucasians provided all donations. Germline V gives CDR1 MDHEN, CDR2 SYDVKM. Trimming cost V 3 bases and J 3 bases; bases outside gene matches: 7. There are 15 residues in the CDR3. The TCR originated in a newborn girl in good health. Sequences were obtained from cord blood. The chain combines TRBV28 with TRBJ1-2; TRBD1 agrees at 7 bases. The CDR3 sequence is CASSFRLTGDYGYTF. DNA of the CDR3: TGTGCCAGCAGTTTTCGGCTTACAGGGGACTATGGCTACACCTTC.